The clone carrying this T cell receptor (beta chain) was seen more than once but under ten times. Its antigen is as yet unknown. The same CDR3 is also encoded by other DNA sequences in this sample. The sample belongs to a study of OX40 agonist ivuxolimab in advanced cancers. Study-level findings and limits: Also present in some nonresponders was a low level of normalized T-cell clonal expansion.

The germline V gene has CDR1 MNHEY and CDR2 SVGAGI. V gave up 0 bases and J gave up 0 bases, with 8 bases separating them. CDR3 length: 15 residues. Using immunoSEQ multiplex PCR, the repertoire was profiled, and TCRdb retains in-frame clones only, with some absent. The data contain fewer than 25,000 clones, 74% of them singletons. The sequences come from CD4+ or CD8+ T cells sorted from blood, collected in a trial of the OX40 agonist ivuxolimab. V gene TRBV6-5 combines with J gene TRBJ1-1; D perhaps matches TRBD1 (5 bases). The receptor was isolated from an adult with an advanced solid tumor such as melanoma, head and neck, liver or kidney cancer. DNA for the CDR3: TGTGCCAGCAGTTACTCGCAGGGCATGAACACTGAAGCTTTCTTT. Protein: CASSYSQGMNTEAFF.